What follows are 22 T cell receptor beta chains derived from one specimen sequenced in a study of control samples from healthy donors and cancer patients. Method: immunoSEQ multiplex PCR; TCRdb's copy keeps in-frame clones and lacks some. Of 130,000 or so clones in the sample, around 94% were seen once. The sample was blood. The source of these receptors is a man in his forties or fifties in good health.

The V call is TRBV4-2, the J call TRBJ2-7, with no clear D. This CDR3 is 16 amino acids long. Germline values: CDR1 LGHNA, CDR2 YNFKEQ. Between the trimmed V and J ends, which lost 0 bases and 0 bases, there was a span of 12 bases. In nucleotides, the CDR3 is TGTGCCAGCAGCCAAGATGAAACAGTCTTCTCCTACGAGCAGTACTTC. The encoded protein is CASSQDETVFSYEQYF.

By share of the sample, this clone is large. This chain's CDR3 is CASSPDRVGGYTF. The CDR3 bases are TGTGCCAGCAGCCCGGACAGGGTGGGGGGCTACACCTTC. The rearrangement uses TRBV13 and TRBJ1-2, with 8 bases fitting TRBD1. V trimming: 5 bases; J trimming: 8 bases; junction bases outside the gene matches: 7. Germline CDR1 and CDR2: PRHDT and FYEKMQ (reference sequence). There are 13 residues in the CDR3.

The chain combines TRBV2 with TRBJ2-1; D is uncertain. Deletions cut 6 bases from V and 0 bases from J, with 9 bases between. Germline V gene data show CDR1 as SNHLY and CDR2 as FYNNEI. CDR3 size: 14 residues. The CDR3 DNA sequence: TGTGCCAGCAGGGTGTACAGCTCCTACAATGAGCAGTTCTTC. Amino acid sequence: CASRVYSSYNEQFF.

Turning to this clone: The junction departs from the called germline gene at one end, perhaps through a read error. The CDR3: CSARAGEQFF. CDR3 DNA sequence: TGCAGTGCCAGAGCTGGTGAGCAGTTCTTC. The rearrangement links TRBV20-1 to TRBJ2-1, with unresolved D. The CDR3 sequence is 10 residues long. Germline V lookup: CDR1 DFQATT, CDR2 SNEGSKA (reference sequence).

The chain is built from TRBV18 and TRBJ2-7; 10 positions match TRBD2. The junction had 6 bases not matched to a gene; V was cut back by 4 bases and J by 0 bases. Germline V gene lookup returns CDR1 KGHSH and CDR2 LQKENI. CDR3 length equals 16 residues. The CDR3 region is CASSLGSSGSSYEQYF. The DNA of the CDR3 is TGTGCCAGCTCACTAGGTTCTAGCGGGAGCTCCTACGAGCAGTACTTC.

The J gene is TRBJ1-5, the V gene TRBV5-1, with TRBD1 as a possible D gene (5 bases). The CDR3 loop spans 14 amino acids. Germline V CDR1 and CDR2: SGHRS, YFSETQ. V lost 1 base and J lost 4, with 9 bases in between. This CDR3 reads CASSLMPGNQPQHF. CDR3 nucleotide sequence: TGCGCCAGCAGCTTGATGCCAGGGAATCAGCCCCAGCATTTT.

Turning to this clone: Distinct nucleotide sequences in the sample also encode this CDR3. V gene TRBV7-3 combines with J gene TRBJ2-5; TRBD2 aligns across 9 bases. Germline V gene data show CDR1 as SGHTA and CDR2 as FQGTGA. V shed 2 bases and J 1 base; nucleotides not matched to a gene: 2. The CDR3 spans 15 residues. CDR3 coding DNA: TGTGCCAGCAGCTTAGGCGGGGGGGCCCAAGAGACCCAGTACTTC. Translated: CASSLGGGAQETQYF.

The rearrangement joins TRBV7-9 to TRBJ2-2; no definite D call. This CDR3 spans 12 amino acids. V lost 1 base and J lost 7, with 4 bases in between. In germline, CDR1 is SEHNR, CDR2 FQNEAQ (reference sequence). DNA for the CDR3: TGTGCCAGCAGCTTAGGAAACGGGGAGCTGTTTTTT. It codes for CASSLGNGELFF.

This chain joins TRBV4-3 and TRBJ1-1; D call uncertain. V gave up 0 bases and J gave up 3 bases, with 8 bases separating them. Germline loops: CDR1 LGHNA, CDR2 YSLEER. The CDR3 runs 14 residues. The CDR3: CASSQDPIYTEAFF. The CDR3, as DNA: TGCGCCAGCAGCCAAGATCCTATCTACACTGAAGCTTTCTTT.

The chain employs TRBV9 and TRBJ1-1, with D perhaps TRBD1 (5 bases). Looked up from germline, CDR1 is SGDLS and CDR2 is YYNGEE. This CDR3 has 17 amino acids. V was clipped by 0 bases and J by 1 base, with 16 bases between them. The chain's CDR3 is CASSVAPSSGQNTEAFF. The CDR3 nucleotides are TGTGCCAGCAGCGTAGCCCCATCTTCCGGACAGAACACTGAAGCTTTCTTT.

This chain uses TRBV7-9 with TRBJ1-5; 8 bases agree with TRBD1. Trimming cost V 4 bases and J 5 bases; bases outside gene matches: 7. Germline CDR1 SEHNR, CDR2 FQNEAQ (reference sequence). CDR3 length equals 15 residues. CDR3 nucleotide sequence: TGTGCCAGCAGCTCCTCCACAGGGGGTGATCAGCCCCAGCATTTT. It codes for CASSSSTGGDQPQHF.

The genes are TRBV10-3 and TRBJ1-5; TRBD1 aligns across 9 bases. Germline-derived CDR1 and CDR2 are ENHRY and SYGVKD. Germline trimming cut 3 bases from V and 0 bases from J; bases unmatched to any gene: 3. This CDR3 has 16 residues. CDR3 residues: CAISDGQGNSNQPQHF. The CDR3 region has the DNA TGTGCCATCAGTGACGGACAGGGGAATAGCAATCAGCCCCAGCATTTT.

V gene TRBV7-2 combines with J gene TRBJ2-7; a possible D gene is TRBD2 (5 bases). There are 13 residues in the CDR3. V was trimmed by 4 bases and J by 2 bases, leaving 9 bases between them. Per the germline V gene, CDR1 is SGHTA and CDR2 is FQGNSA. The CDR3 is CASSSDGTYEQYF. In DNA, the CDR3 is TGTGCCAGCAGCTCGGACGGGACCTACGAGCAGTACTTC.

This clone was counted between two and nine times. This chain uses TRBV28 with TRBJ1-6; 7 bases map to TRBD1. The trim removed 8 bases at V and 7 bases at J, leaving 14 bases unmatched. Germline values: CDR1 MDHEN, CDR2 SYDVKM. The CDR3 extends over 16 amino acids. This chain's CDR3 is CASSTAGQRVNSPLHF. Here the CDR3 DNA reads TGTGCCAGCTCTACCGCGGGACAGCGAGTCAATTCACCCCTCCACTTT.

This sequence joins TRBV7-3 and TRBJ2-3, with D hard to call. This CDR3 comprises 13 residues. Germline CDR1 is SGHTA and CDR2 is FQGTGA. V gave up 5 bases and J gave up 2 bases, with 8 bases separating them. CDR3 region: CASSPRPTDTQYF. The CDR3 nucleotides read TGTGCCAGCAGCCCCCGGCCCACAGATACGCAGTATTTT.

This chain connects TRBV5-1 to TRBJ2-3; D is unresolved. The CDR3 sequence is 15 residues long. Germline V gene data show CDR1 as SGHRS and CDR2 as YFSETQ. V was shortened by 4 bases and J by 4 bases, with 16 bases between the two germline ends. The CDR3 is CASSPTSGVPDTQYF. The CDR3 coding sequence is TGCGCCAGCAGCCCAACATCTGGGGTCCCAGATACGCAGTATTTT.

V is TRBV9 and J is TRBJ2-6; either TRBD1 or TRBD2 may supply D (5 bases each). CDR1 SGDLS and CDR2 YYNGEE come from the germline V gene. The CDR3 runs to 16 residues. The V and J ends lost 0 bases and 4 bases respectively, with 11 bases between them. The DNA of the CDR3 is TGTGCCAGCAGCGTAGCCCCCGGGGCCGGGGCCAACGTCCTGACTTTC. Its translation: CASSVAPGAGANVLTF.

The chain couples TRBV11-3 to TRBJ1-4; D call uncertain. There are 15 residues in the CDR3. From germline, CDR1 is SGHNT and CDR2 YENEEA. Trimming took 4 bases from V and 5 from J, leaving 14 bases between them. The CDR3 DNA reads as TGTGCCAGCAGCTACTCTCAGGTGGCAAATGAAAAACTGTTTTTT. It codes for CASSYSQVANEKLFF.

This clone was counted a single time. The chain uses TRBV5-6 and TRBJ1-5; no clear D gene. The germline V gene has CDR1 SGHDT and CDR2 YYEEEE. This CDR3 has 17 residues. V was shortened by 0 bases and J by 5 bases, with 18 bases between the two germline ends. The CDR3 reads CASSLAGLTVTHQPQHF. CDR3 nucleotide sequence: TGTGCCAGCAGCTTGGCCGGTCTTACAGTGACCCATCAGCCCCAGCATTTT. The variable domain in full, completed from reference TRBV5-6 and TRBJ1-5, reads DAGVTQSPTHLIKTRGQQVTLRCSPKSGHDTVSWYQQALGQGPQFIFQYYEEEERQRGNFPDRFSGHQFPNYSSELNVNALLLGDSALYLCASSLAGLTVTHQPQHFGDGTRLSIL.

Written as DNA, the CDR3 is TGTGCCAGCAACACTGGGACGGCAAACTATGGCTACACCTTC. Translated: CASNTGTANYGYTF. This chain links TRBV2 with TRBJ1-2; D may be TRBD1 (5 bases). CDR1 and CDR2 from the germline V gene are SNHLY and FYNNEI. The CDR3 extends over 14 amino acids. Deletions cut 7 bases from V and 2 bases from J, with 14 bases between.

The chain couples TRBV19 to TRBJ2-7, with TRBD1 identical over 9 bases. J gave up 5 bases and V 6 bases, and 8 bases lay outside the gene matches. The germline gives CDR1 LNHDA, CDR2 SQIVND (reference sequence). The CDR3 loop spans 14 amino acids. The CDR3 protein is CASSRTGVSDEQYF. The CDR3 DNA sequence: TGTGCCAGTAGCCGGACAGGGGTTTCCGACGAGCAGTACTTC.

V is TRBV4-3 and J is TRBJ2-2; D gene unclear. The CDR3 is 14 residues long. V was trimmed by 0 bases and J by 6 bases, leaving 8 bases between them. In germline, CDR1 is LGHNA, CDR2 YSLEER. This CDR3 is CASSQDRVAGELFF. The CDR3 DNA reads TGCGCCAGCAGCCAAGATCGGGTCGCCGGGGAGCTGTTTTTT.